The present TCR beta chain was sequenced within a study of T cell responses to AZD1222 COVID-19 vaccine (dated by TCRdb to 2020 to 2022). A note on the overall study: TCR sequencing was performed for about 250 trial participants, of whom about 210 were given two doses of AZD1222 and around 26 were given two doses of MenACWY control vaccine. Trial participants were enrolled by age into subgroups of 18-55, 56-69 and 70-plus years, and around 150, 28 and 57 TCR-sequenced participants, respectively, were included in these subgroups. Summary of the overall study and its limitations: Participants were mostly white British, with more females than males. The authors suggested clonal diversity may have been underestimated. In the small 56-69-year group, the increase in depth fell short of significance, most likely because of low power. After two AZD1222 doses, both the breadth and the depth of spike-specific TCRs were significantly higher than at day 0 and than in MenACWY recipients. Vaccine-associated CD4 TCRs spanned the whole spike protein, with dominant responses in regions 160-218 and 743-854. Because no samples from the day 14 peak response were available, repertoires could be characterized only after the peak T cell response. Reportedly, close to half of the unique spike-specific TCRs recognized epitopes lying outside the regions that are mutated in the B.1.351 and B.1.1.7 variants. Only 5 to 7 AZD1222 recipients were SARS-CoV-2 seropositive at baseline, limiting conclusions about previously exposed vaccinees.

The CDR3 regions of human TCRbeta chains were analyzed by immunosequencing. In the authors' own workflow: TCRs in the repertoires were compared against a reference library of SARS-CoV-2-specific TCRs that had been generated with the MIRA antigen-specificity platform. Breadth meant the fraction of unique TCRs that were SARS-CoV-2-associated, whereas depth meant the fraction of total T cells that were SARS-CoV-2-associated. Using the MIRA data, each spike-specific TCR was mapped to the spike region that the TCR reacts to and placed in a CD4 or CD8 class. Log10-transformed breadth and depth values were compared by one-way ANOVA with Sidak's multiple comparisons tests. Held by TCRdb, this immuneACCESS table contains in-frame sequences only and omits some clones. Under half of the omission traces to an unresolved V gene where checked; the cause of the rest is unknown. V and J calls and clone size are copied from that table; D and trimming were computed from the DNA. This sample has 200,000 to 250,000 clones in its table, and approximately 94% of those were observed once. The ten largest clones represent approximately 1.5% of the sample.

Details on this clone: This receptor's antigen is unknown. Base qualities are not at hand, and no much larger clone is one base apart.

The time point label here, explained by the study, means: about 28 days (+/-7) after the second vaccine dose. This specimen's treatment or condition label, interpreted: meningococcal conjugate vaccine given as trial control. Samples from vaccinated people were obtained from the UK trials COV001 and COV002, which included a single-blind randomized controlled phase 2/3 trial of AZD1222 (ChAdOx1 nCoV-19) in healthy adults. Trial participant PBMC samples were collected at day 0 and day 28 after the second dose for TCRbeta chain sequencing. This sequence was found in an adult who received the MenACWY meningococcal vaccine as a control. Here the sequenced sample was peripheral blood, taken 28 days after the second dose of the MenACWY control vaccine.

CDR3 reads: CATRQDRGLYTEAFF. The DNA is as follows: TGTGCCACCCGTCAAGACAGGGGGCTGTACACTGAAGCTTTCTTT. The rearrangement combines TRBV6-5 with TRBJ1-1; 10 junctional bases match TRBD1. From its cysteine to its phenylalanine, the CDR3 spans 15 amino acids. Solely the CDR3 DNA is kept, with 45 bases framed from the first base. The V end gives up 10 bases and the J end 3 bases, leaving 11 bases in the junction not matched to a gene. In the germline V gene, CDR1 corresponds to MNHEY and CDR2 to SVGAGI.